These 24 T cell receptor beta chains came from one sample sequenced in a study of T cell changes during pregnancy in multiple sclerosis. TCRdb's copy holds only in-frame clones and misses some; the assay was immunoSEQ multiplex PCR. The table records 85,000 to 130,000 clones, approximately 94% of them present only once. This specimen consisted of peripheral blood, obtained before pregnancy. These receptors all come from a female donor with multiple sclerosis, enrolled in a pregnancy study.

The chain employs TRBV5-4 and TRBJ2-7; the match to TRBD2 covers 7 bases. Trimming removed 0 bases from V and 4 bases from J; junction bases left unmatched: 4. The V gene's germline CDR1 is SGHNT and CDR2 YYREEE (reference sequence). This CDR3 region has 14 residues. The CDR3 is CASSLGASGYEQYF. In DNA form, the CDR3 reads TGTGCCAGCAGCTTGGGGGCTAGCGGTTACGAGCAGTACTTC.

The CDR3 protein is CASRAGSSRTDTQYF. CDR3 bases: TGTGCCAGCAGGGCGGGAAGTTCTAGGACAGATACGCAGTATTTT. This chain uses TRBV28 with TRBJ2-3; D possibly corresponds to TRBD2 (6 bases). Germline V gene lookup returns CDR1 MDHEN and CDR2 SYDVKM. The CDR3 covers 15 residues. V dropped 6 bases and J dropped 3 bases, with 16 bases sitting between them.

The V and J genes are TRBV27 and TRBJ2-7; 9 positions agree with TRBD1. This CDR3 has 15 amino acids. CDR1 and CDR2 (germline): MNHEY, SMNVEV (reference sequence). After removal of 3 bases from V and 4 bases from J, the junction contained 7 bases not matched to a gene. The CDR3 nucleotides read TGTGCCAGCAGTTTTTGGACAGGGGAGGATTACGAGCAGTACTTC. It translates to CASSFWTGEDYEQYF.

V usage is TRBV7-9 and J usage is TRBJ1-5; maybe TRBD1 (5 bases). CDR3 length: 16 residues. Germline CDR1 is SEHNR and CDR2 is FQNEAQ (reference sequence). V was clipped by 1 base and J by 0 bases, with 10 bases between them. The CDR3 sequence is CASSLVERGSNQPQHF. DNA of the CDR3: TGTGCCAGCAGCTTAGTTGAAAGGGGTAGCAATCAGCCCCAGCATTTT.

V and J are TRBV5-4 and TRBJ2-7, with 7 bases aligning to TRBD2. Germline loops: CDR1 SGHNT, CDR2 YYREEE (reference sequence). This CDR3 has 14 residues. V was clipped by 0 bases and J by 4 bases; unmatched bases: 4. CDR3 protein: CASSLGGGYYEQYF. The CDR3 region has the DNA TGTGCCAGCAGCTTGGGGGGGGGATATTACGAGCAGTACTTC. Combining the CDR3 with reference TRBV5-4 and TRBJ2-7 gives the whole variable domain ETGVTQSPTHLIKTRGQQVTLRCSSQSGHNTVSWYQQALGQGPQFIFQYYREEENGRGNFPPRFSGLQFPNYSSELNVNALELDDSALYLCASSLGGGYYEQYFGPGTRLTVT.

V and J are TRBV27 and TRBJ1-3; no clear D. CDR1 is MNHEY and CDR2 is SMNVEV in the germline V gene (reference sequence). The V and J ends lost 3 bases and 0 bases respectively, with 12 bases between them. This CDR3 region has 16 residues. CDR3 amino acids: CASSFGLPSSGNTIYF. DNA of the CDR3: TGTGCCAGCAGTTTCGGCCTACCTAGCTCTGGAAACACCATATATTTT.

The chain links TRBV4-1 to TRBJ1-5; a possible D gene is TRBD1 (5 bases). CDR1 MGHRA and CDR2 YSYEKL come from the germline V gene. V was shortened by 1 base and J by 5 bases, with 15 bases between the two germline ends. This CDR3 contains 16 residues. CDR3 in amino acids: CASSQVRGSLDQPQHF. CDR3 sequence (DNA): TGCGCCAGCAGCCAAGTTCGGGGGAGCCTGGATCAGCCCCAGCATTTT.

The chain links TRBV7-9 to TRBJ2-5; TRBD2 matches at 16 bases. The germline V gene has CDR1 SEHNR and CDR2 FQNEAQ (reference sequence). Germline trimming cut 5 bases from V and 4 bases from J; bases unmatched to any gene: 4. The CDR3 spans 16 residues. CDR3 nucleotide sequence: TGTGCCAGCAGCCAGGGACTAGCGGGAGGGGGAGAGACCCAGTACTTC. Encoded protein: CASSQGLAGGGETQYF.

V is TRBV19 and J is TRBJ2-7; 7 nucleotides line up with TRBD1. V lost 7 bases to trimming and J lost 2 bases; unmatched junction nucleotides: 11. CDR1 LNHDA and CDR2 SQIVND come from the germline V gene (reference sequence). CDR3 length equals 15 residues. CDR3: CASTPGRQGAYEQYF. The CDR3 DNA sequence: TGTGCCAGTACTCCAGGTCGGCAGGGGGCCTACGAGCAGTACTTC.

This rearrangement joins TRBV7-6 to TRBJ2-7, with TRBD2 matching 13 bases. V shed 5 bases, J shed 2 bases, and the junction held 3 bases outside the gene matches. The CDR3 loop spans 15 amino acids. Germline V lookup: CDR1 SGHVS, CDR2 FNYEAQ. DNA of the CDR3: TGTGCCAGCAGCCCACTAGCGGGAGGGACCTACGAGCAGTACTTC. Protein sequence: CASSPLAGGTYEQYF.

V usage is TRBV7-7 and J usage is TRBJ1-1; a weak D match, TRBD1 (5 bases). This CDR3 has 13 residues. The V gene lost 5 bases and the J gene lost 0 bases, with 7 bases spanning the gap. Germline V gene sequence: CDR1 SSHAT, CDR2 FNYEAQ (reference sequence). In DNA form, the CDR3 reads TGTGCCAGCAGCCCGACAGTGAACACTGAAGCTTTCTTT. Protein product: CASSPTVNTEAFF.

The genes are TRBV20-1 and TRBJ2-3, with D perhaps TRBD1 (6 bases). Germline V gene data show CDR1 as DFQATT and CDR2 as SNEGSKA (reference sequence). The CDR3 is 11 amino acids. The CDR3, as DNA: TGCAGAGCCGGGACAACGGATACGCAGTATTTT. This gives the protein CRAGTTDTQYF.

The V gene is TRBV4-3, the J gene TRBJ2-5, with 13 bases identical to TRBD2. CDR3 size: 18 residues. CDR1 and CDR2 (germline): LGHNA, YSLEER. The trim removed 5 bases at V and 5 bases at J, leaving 14 bases unmatched. CDR3 DNA: TGCGCCAGCAGCTTTCGACTAGCGGGAGGTCTTGAGGATGAGACCCAGTACTTC. Translating gives CASSFRLAGGLEDETQYF.

The chain links TRBV7-9 to TRBJ1-2; D remains ambiguous. The V and J ends lost 3 bases and 4 bases respectively, with 18 bases between them. This CDR3 has 16 residues. The germline CDR1 and CDR2 sequences are SEHNR and FQNEAQ (reference sequence). The CDR3 coding sequence is TGTGCCAGCAGCTTTCGGACGGAGGAAAGTGTCTATGGCTACACCTTC. It translates to CASSFRTEESVYGYTF. The full variable domain, rest sourced from reference TRBV7-9 and TRBJ1-2, is DTGVSQNPRHKITKRGQNVTFRCDPISEHNRLYWYRQTLGQGPEFLTYFQNEAQLEKSRLLSDRFSAERPKGSFSTLEIQRTEQGDSAMYLCASSFRTEESVYGYTFGSGTRLTVV.

This clone showed up just once. The chain couples TRBV7-2 to TRBJ1-5, with TRBD1 matching over 9 bases. The CDR3 covers 15 residues. V was clipped by 1 base and J by 4 bases; unmatched bases: 2. Germline CDR1 SGHTA, CDR2 FQGNSA. The CDR3, as DNA: TGTGCCAGCAGCTTAGTAGGGACAGGGAATCAGCCCCAGCATTTT. This gives the protein CASSLVGTGNQPQHF.

V and J are TRBV6-5 and TRBJ2-1; 10 bases fit TRBD2. There are 14 residues in the CDR3. After removal of 7 bases from V and 8 bases from J, the junction contained 8 bases not matched to a gene. Germline-derived CDR1 and CDR2 are MNHEY and SVGAGI. As DNA, the CDR3 is TGTGCCAGCAATCGGGCTAGCGGGAGCTATGAGCAGTTCTTC. Translation: CASNRASGSYEQFF.

The chain joins TRBV28 to TRBJ2-1; D perhaps matches TRBD2 (5 bases). The V end lost 7 bases, the J end lost 10 bases, and 14 bases lay between the germline ends. Germline V gives CDR1 MDHEN, CDR2 SYDVKM. The CDR3 runs to 12 residues. CDR3 residues: CASMDLPGEQFF. CDR3 sequence (DNA): TGTGCCAGCATGGACCTCCCGGGGGAGCAGTTCTTC.

This clone was counted only a few times. CDR3 protein: CACFPRNTEAFF. CDR3 nucleotide sequence: TGTGCCTGTTTTCCTCGGAACACTGAAGCTTTCTTT. This rearrangement joins TRBV30 to TRBJ1-1; D is unclear. V lost 6 bases, J lost 1 base, and 9 bases lay in between. Germline CDR1 is GTSNPN and CDR2 is SVGIG (reference sequence). The CDR3 has 12 residues.

V and J are TRBV11-2 and TRBJ1-3; no reliable D call. CDR3 size: 11 residues. Germline V gene lookup returns CDR1 SGHAT and CDR2 FQNNGV. Trimming took off 11 bases at V and 3 bases at J, with 8 bases between the two ends. The CDR3 sequence: CAERNGNTIYF. In nucleotides, the CDR3 is TGTGCCGAGCGAAATGGAAACACCATATATTTT.

This chain links TRBV6-5 with TRBJ1-2; D is perhaps TRBD1 (6 bases). Per germline, CDR1 MNHEY and CDR2 SVGAGI. The CDR3 sequence is 15 residues long. V lost 6 bases and J 1 base, leaving 15 bases between the germline ends. The CDR3 sequence is CASSLTGKGNYGYTF. CDR3 nucleotide sequence: TGTGCCAGCAGCCTAACAGGGAAGGGTAACTATGGCTACACCTTC.

J is TRBJ2-5 and V is TRBV18; the D gene is possibly TRBD1 (6 bases). This CDR3 is built from 14 residues. Per the germline V gene, CDR1 is KGHSH and CDR2 is LQKENI. Deletions cut 4 bases from V and 1 base from J, with 10 bases between. CDR3 in amino acids: CASSLQQGQETQYF. The DNA of the CDR3 is TGTGCCAGCTCACTTCAACAGGGCCAAGAGACCCAGTACTTC. Full variable domain (remainder filled in from reference TRBV18 and TRBJ2-5): NAGVMQNPRHLVRRRGQEARLRCSPMKGHSHVYWYRQLPEEGLKFMVYLQKENIIDESGMPKERFSAEFPKEGPSILRIQQVVRGDSAAYFCASSLQQGQETQYFGPGTRLLVL.

This chain connects TRBV19 to TRBJ2-6; weak D call: TRBD1 (6 bases). CDR3 size: 17 residues. CDR1 is LNHDA, CDR2 SQIVND, per germline (reference sequence). Deletions cut 7 bases from V and 2 bases from J, with 18 bases between. CDR3 in amino acids: CASTDRFRTAGANVLTF. As DNA, the CDR3 is TGTGCCAGTACCGATCGATTTCGGACAGCTGGGGCCAACGTCCTGACTTTC.

This rearrangement joins TRBV6-5 to TRBJ1-1, with 7 bases aligning to TRBD1. CDR1 and CDR2 (germline): MNHEY, SVGAGI. Unmatched junction bases numbered 5, after V lost 1 base and J lost 6 bases. The CDR3 has 14 amino acids. Here the CDR3 reads CASSYFPGGSEAFF. CDR3 nucleotides: TGTGCCAGCAGTTACTTCCCAGGGGGGTCTGAAGCTTTCTTT.

The V call is TRBV5-6, the J call TRBJ1-2, with no clear D. This CDR3 is 13 amino acids long. In germline, CDR1 is SGHDT, CDR2 YYEEEE. Trimming left V 3 bases short and J 8 bases short, with 14 bases between. The CDR3 DNA reads as TGTGCCAGCAGCTCTCAGGAACCCATCGGCTACACCTTC. Translation: CASSSQEPIGYTF.